This entry concerns a single T cell receptor (beta chain). Its antigen is unknown. Base qualities are not recorded, but no much larger clone differs from it by a single base. The CDR3 numbers 17 residues from cysteine through phenylalanine. The only DNA kept is the CDR3, 51 bases in frame from the first base. CDR1 and CDR2 are drawn from the germline V gene (reference sequence): SEHNR, FQNEAQ. The V end loses 4 bases and the J end loses 0 bases, and a stretch of 16 bases separates them. This record comes from a study of long-term antiretroviral therapy in people with HIV (dated by TCRdb to 2021 to 2024). About the study as a whole: The earliest samples were collected roughly a decade before the 2015 WHO recommendation for immediate ART, at a time when ART was usually postponed until CD4 counts fell. This retrospective serial study examined whether starting ART and sustained HIV suppression were associated with changes in the composition and diversity of the TRB repertoire in peripheral blood. A total of about 190 cryopreserved PBMC samples were contributed to the cohort by 30 adults with confirmed HIV infection, with samples collected serially over a mean of about 6 years (range 1-12). Among the 30 or so participants with HIV, eleven were female. Test extractions of a monoclonal T-cell line alongside approximately 34 polyclonal samples showed no cross-contamination during QIAcube processing. The paper as a whole reports these results and caveats: Since PBMC availability was limited, sequencing covered only the TCR beta chain, with no alpha chain pairing. Narrower CDR3 length ranges were observed in HIV repertoires than in controls, and an antigen-experienced repertoire with only a slight naive shift after ART was suggested by the network structure. Because cell numbers in pre-ART samples were limited, unsorted PBMC were profiled instead of sorted CD4+ and CD8+ T cells. Starting ART was linked to a significant rise in TRB diversity, yet even after long-term ART the diversity remained significantly lower than in transplant donor controls. Samples dated from 2004 to 2017, and the ART regimens used may be less effective than current ones. The repertoire was dominated across all time points by expanded TRB clones identified before ART initiation, although this dominance was seen to fluctuate and to decrease in many PLHIV after ART. Inferences about post-ART repertoire changes are limited because no data were available on ART adherence, viral resistance or therapy changes.

Sequencing of the TRB variable region was done with the immunoSEQ hsTCRB v3.0 assay at survey level resolution. The targeted TRB sequencing depth was about 35,000-55,000 T-cell genomes per sample. Pooled TRB libraries were sequenced on an Illumina MiSeq with a v3 150-cycle kit. The original methods were these. Repertoire analysis ran in R within a reproducible Nextflow workflow covering QC, data transformation and analysis. LymphoSeq2, an R package for exploring AIRR-Seq data, was used to implement custom analyses. Several samples that yielded fewer than 5000 total TRB sequences were excluded, so that 150 to 200 HIV repertoires were analyzed. Among the roughly 190 retained HIV repertoires, 55 to 65 were collected before ART initiation and approximately 130 were collected after ART initiation. Each repertoire was downsampled to 5000 TRB nucleotide sequences, and summary statistics were averaged across 100 downsampling iterations. The analysis kept only TRB sequences whose CDR3 regions were at least seven amino acids long. A Shannon entropy-derived clonality score and the Gini coefficient were used to measure diversity. Repertoire networks linked the top 5000 CDR3 amino acid sequences whenever two sequences differed by an edit distance of one. Antigen specificity groups and MHC restriction were predicted for TRB CDR3 amino acid sequences with GLIPH2. Known CMV, EBV, HIV or tissue antigen associations were flagged by matching CDR3 amino acid sequences against VDJdb and McPAS-TCR. Pre-ART, post-ART and control groups were compared with Wilcoxon signed-rank tests and Holm-Bonferroni correction. Not all clones reach the TCRdb copy of this immuneACCESS table, which keeps in-frame sequences only. Checked studies attribute under half of the gap to unresolved V genes and leave the rest unexplained. That table is the source of V, J and clone size, and D and trimming were worked out from the DNA. This sample has 15,000 to 20,000 clones in its table, and roughly four fifths of those were observed once. The ten largest clones represent approximately 7% of the sample.

To be included, a participant needed at least one PBMC sample from before ART initiation plus at least two post-ART samples. Treatment was received in the United States of America by all participants with HIV. Before DNA extraction, cryopreserved samples of about 1-10 million PBMC were thawed and washed. At the time of the earliest PBMC sample, participants with HIV were aged between about 20 and 54 years. PBMC samples from each participant spanned 1-4 timepoints before ART initiation and 2-8 timepoints after ART initiation, with a median of 7 samples. For every participant, serial HIV viral load, CD4+ T-cell count, ART history and demographic data were obtained. A Qiagen kit on a QIAcube was used to extract genomic DNA from unsorted PBMC, with samples processed in batches of 12.

The material sequenced was unsorted PBMCs, taken 2.2 years after starting antiretroviral therapy. The clonotype originates from a man aged 50 or older with HIV. The sequence is built from TRBV7-9 and TRBJ1-3; TRBD1 is a weak D gene call, 6 bases matching. The CDR3 protein is CASSYTGNPSSGNTIYF. The nucleotide sequence is TGTGCCAGCAGCTACACAGGGAACCCCTCCTCTGGAAACACCATATATTTT. Beyond the CDR3, the reference TRBV7-9 and TRBJ1-3 genes provide the residues; the full variable domain reads: DTGVSQNPRHKITKRGQNVTFRCDPISEHNRLYWYRQTLGQGPEFLTYFQNEAQLEKSRLLSDRFSAERPKGSFSTLEIQRTEQGDSAMYLCASSYTGNPSSGNTIYFGEGSWLTVV.